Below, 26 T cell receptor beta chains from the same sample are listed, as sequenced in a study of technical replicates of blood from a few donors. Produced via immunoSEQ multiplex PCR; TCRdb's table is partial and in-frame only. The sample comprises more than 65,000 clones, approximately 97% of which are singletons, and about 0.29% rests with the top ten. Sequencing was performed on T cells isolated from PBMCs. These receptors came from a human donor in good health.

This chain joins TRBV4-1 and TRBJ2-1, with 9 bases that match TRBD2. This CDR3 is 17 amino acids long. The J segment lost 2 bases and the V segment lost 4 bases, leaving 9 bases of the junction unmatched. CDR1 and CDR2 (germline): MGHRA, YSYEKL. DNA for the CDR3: TGCGCCAGCAGCCGAACCCTAGAGCGGGAGGCCTACAATGAGCAGTTCTTC. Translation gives CASSRTLEREAYNEQFF.

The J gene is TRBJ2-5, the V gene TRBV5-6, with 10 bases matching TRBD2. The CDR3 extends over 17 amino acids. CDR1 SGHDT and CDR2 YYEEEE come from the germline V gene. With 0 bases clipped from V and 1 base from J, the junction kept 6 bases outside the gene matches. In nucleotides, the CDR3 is TGTGCCAGCAGCTTGGCCAGACTAGCGGGCCTCCAAGAGACCCAGTACTTC. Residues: CASSLARLAGLQETQYF.

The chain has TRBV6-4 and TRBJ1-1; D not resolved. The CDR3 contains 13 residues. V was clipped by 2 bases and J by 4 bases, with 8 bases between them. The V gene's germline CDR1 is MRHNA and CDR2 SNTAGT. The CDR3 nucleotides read TGTGCCAGCAGTGACGGGCGGGGCACTGAAGCTTTCTTT. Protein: CASSDGRGTEAFF.

The CDR3 coding sequence is TGTGCCAGCAGTTTTCCCCAACGGGAGGGCCACTACGAGCAGTACTTC. Translating gives CASSFPQREGHYEQYF. The chain recombines TRBV28 with TRBJ2-7; 8 nucleotides align to TRBD2. V lost 3 bases, J lost 3 bases, and 10 bases stayed unmatched. There are 16 residues in the CDR3. CDR1 is MDHEN and CDR2 is SYDVKM in the germline V gene.

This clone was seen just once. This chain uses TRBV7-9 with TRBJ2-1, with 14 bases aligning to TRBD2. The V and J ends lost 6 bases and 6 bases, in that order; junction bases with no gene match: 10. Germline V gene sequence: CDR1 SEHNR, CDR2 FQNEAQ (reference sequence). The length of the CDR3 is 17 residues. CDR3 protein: CASRPGTSGSLSNEQFF. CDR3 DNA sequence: TGTGCCAGCAGACCCGGGACTAGCGGGAGTCTTTCCAATGAGCAGTTCTTC.

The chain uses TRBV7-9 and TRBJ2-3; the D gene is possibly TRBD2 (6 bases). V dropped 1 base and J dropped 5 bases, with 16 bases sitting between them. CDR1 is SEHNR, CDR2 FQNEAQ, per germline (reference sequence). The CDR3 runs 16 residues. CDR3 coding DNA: TGTGCCAGCAGCTTAGTTCGGTTCAGGGAGGTAGATACGCAGTATTTT. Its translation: CASSLVRFREVDTQYF.

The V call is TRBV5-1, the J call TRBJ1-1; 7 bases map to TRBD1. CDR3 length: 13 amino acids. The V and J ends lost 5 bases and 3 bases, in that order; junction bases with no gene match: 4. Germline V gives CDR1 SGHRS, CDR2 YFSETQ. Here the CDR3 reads CASSWDSDTEAFF. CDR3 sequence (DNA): TGCGCCAGCAGTTGGGACAGCGACACTGAAGCTTTCTTT.

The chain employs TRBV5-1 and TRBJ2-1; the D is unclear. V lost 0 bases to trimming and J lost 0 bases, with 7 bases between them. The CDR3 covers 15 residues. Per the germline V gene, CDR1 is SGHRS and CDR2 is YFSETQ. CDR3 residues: CASSLGGASYNEQFF. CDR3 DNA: TGCGCCAGCAGCTTGGGCGGAGCCTCCTACAATGAGCAGTTCTTC.

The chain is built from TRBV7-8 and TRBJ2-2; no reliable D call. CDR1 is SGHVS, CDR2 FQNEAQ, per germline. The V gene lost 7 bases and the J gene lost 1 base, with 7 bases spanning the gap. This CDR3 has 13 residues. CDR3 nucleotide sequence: TGTGCCAGCATTCCTGTGAACACCGGGGAGCTGTTTTTT. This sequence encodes CASIPVNTGELFF. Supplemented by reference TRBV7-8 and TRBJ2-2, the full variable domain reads GAGVSQSPRYKVAKRGQDVALRCDPISGHVSLFWYQQALGQGPEFLTYFQNEAQLDKSGLPSDRFFAERPEGSVSTLKIQRTQQEDSAVYLCASIPVNTGELFFGEGSRLTVL.

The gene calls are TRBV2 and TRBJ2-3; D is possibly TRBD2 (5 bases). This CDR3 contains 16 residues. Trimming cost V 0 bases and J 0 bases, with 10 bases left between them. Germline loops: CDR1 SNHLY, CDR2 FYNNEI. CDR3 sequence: CASSEAFTRSTDTQYF. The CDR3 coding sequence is TGTGCCAGCAGTGAAGCGTTTACTAGAAGCACAGATACGCAGTATTTT.

DNA of the CDR3: TGTGCCAGCAGTGCCAACCCTAGCGCCTATACGAAATTGGAGCAGTACTTC. Translated, it gives CASSANPSAYTKLEQYF. J is TRBJ2-7 and V is TRBV6-1; the D gene is possibly TRBD2 (6 bases). The CDR3 consists of 17 residues. The germline V gene encodes CDR1 MNHNS and CDR2 SASEGT. Deletions cut 4 bases from V and 7 bases from J, with 26 bases between.

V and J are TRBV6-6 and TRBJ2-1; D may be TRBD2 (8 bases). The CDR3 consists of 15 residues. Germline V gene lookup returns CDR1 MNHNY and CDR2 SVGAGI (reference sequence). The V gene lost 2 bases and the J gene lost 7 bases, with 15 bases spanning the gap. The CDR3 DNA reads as TGTGCCAGCAGTTACAGGGGGCGGGAGGTAAATGAGCAGTTCTTC. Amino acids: CASSYRGREVNEQFF.

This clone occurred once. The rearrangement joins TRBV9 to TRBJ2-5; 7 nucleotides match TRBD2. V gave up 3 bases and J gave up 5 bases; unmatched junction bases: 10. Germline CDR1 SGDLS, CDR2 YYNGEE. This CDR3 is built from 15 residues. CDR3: CASSAGEGRFETQYF. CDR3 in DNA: TGTGCCAGCAGCGCGGGGGAGGGGCGCTTCGAGACCCAGTACTTC.

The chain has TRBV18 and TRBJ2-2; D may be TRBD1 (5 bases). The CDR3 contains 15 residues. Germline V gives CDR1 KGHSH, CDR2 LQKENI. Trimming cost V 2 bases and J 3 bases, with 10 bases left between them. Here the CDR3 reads CASSPFRVDTGELFF. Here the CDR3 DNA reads TGTGCCAGCTCACCATTCAGGGTCGACACCGGGGAGCTGTTTTTT.

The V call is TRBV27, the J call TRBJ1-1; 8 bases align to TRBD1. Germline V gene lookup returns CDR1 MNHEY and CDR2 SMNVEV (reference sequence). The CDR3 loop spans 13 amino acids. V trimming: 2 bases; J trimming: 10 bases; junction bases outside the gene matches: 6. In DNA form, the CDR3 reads TGTGCCAGCAGTTTAACCGGACAGGGTACAGCTTTCTTT. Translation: CASSLTGQGTAFF.

This CDR3 reads CASSIRQGEGEKLFF. Here the CDR3 DNA reads TGTGCCAGCAGCATAAGACAGGGTGAGGGTGAAAAACTGTTTTTT. This chain uses TRBV9 with TRBJ1-4; TRBD1 aligns across 7 bases. With V trimmed by 4 bases and J by 7 bases, 10 bases remained unmatched. Looked up from germline, CDR1 is SGDLS and CDR2 is YYNGEE. The CDR3 is 15 residues long.

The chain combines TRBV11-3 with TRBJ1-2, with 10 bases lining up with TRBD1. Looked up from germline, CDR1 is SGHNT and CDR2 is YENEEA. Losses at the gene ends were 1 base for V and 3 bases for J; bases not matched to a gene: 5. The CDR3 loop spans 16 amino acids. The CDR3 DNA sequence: TGTGCCAGCAGCTTAGGAGGGACAGGGGTGGACTATGGCTACACCTTC. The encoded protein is CASSLGGTGVDYGYTF.

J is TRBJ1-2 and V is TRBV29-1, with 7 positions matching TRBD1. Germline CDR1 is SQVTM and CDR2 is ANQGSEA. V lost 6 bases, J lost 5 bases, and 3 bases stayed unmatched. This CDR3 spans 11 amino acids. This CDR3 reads CSVKTGYGYTF. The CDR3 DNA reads TGCAGCGTCAAGACAGGGTATGGCTACACCTTC. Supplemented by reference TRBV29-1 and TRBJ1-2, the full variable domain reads SAVISQKPSRDICQRGTSLTIQCQVDSQVTMMFWYRQQPGQSLTLIATANQGSEATYESGFVIDKFPISRPNLTFSTLTVSNMSPEDSSIYLCSVKTGYGYTFGSGTRLTVV.

The CDR3 region is CASSPRTGATQPQHF. CDR3 coding DNA: TGTGCCAGCAGCCCGAGAACAGGGGCCACTCAGCCCCAGCATTTT. V is TRBV6-5 and J is TRBJ1-5, with 7 bases fitting TRBD1. This CDR3 is built from 15 residues. Germline V gene lookup returns CDR1 MNHEY and CDR2 SVGAGI. V shed 6 bases, J shed 6 bases, and the junction held 11 bases outside the gene matches.

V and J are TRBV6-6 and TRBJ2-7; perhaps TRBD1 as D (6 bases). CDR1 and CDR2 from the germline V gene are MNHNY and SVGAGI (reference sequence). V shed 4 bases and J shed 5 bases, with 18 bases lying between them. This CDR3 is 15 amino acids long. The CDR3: CASSLKGQLSHEQYF. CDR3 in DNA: TGTGCCAGCAGTTTGAAAGGACAGCTTAGCCACGAGCAGTACTTC.

The CDR3 region is CASSPSGGSYNEQFF. The CDR3 region has the DNA TGCGCCAGCAGCCCTAGCGGGGGCTCCTACAATGAGCAGTTCTTC. J is TRBJ2-1 and V is TRBV5-1; 10 nucleotides match TRBD2. The CDR3 is 15 amino acids. Germline V gene sequence: CDR1 SGHRS, CDR2 YFSETQ. The J segment lost 0 bases and the V segment lost 4 bases, leaving 1 base of the junction unmatched.

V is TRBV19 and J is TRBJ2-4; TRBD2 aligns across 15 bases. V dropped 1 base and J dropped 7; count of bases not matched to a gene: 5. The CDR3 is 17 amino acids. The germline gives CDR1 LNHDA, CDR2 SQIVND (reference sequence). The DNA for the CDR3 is TGTGCCAGTAGTATAGTAGGACTAGCGGGAGGGATGAACATTCAGTACTTC. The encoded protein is CASSIVGLAGGMNIQYF.

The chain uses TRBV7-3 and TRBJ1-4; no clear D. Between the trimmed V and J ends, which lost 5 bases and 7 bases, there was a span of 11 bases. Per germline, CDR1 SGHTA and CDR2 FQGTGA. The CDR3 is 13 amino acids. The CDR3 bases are TGTGCCAGCAGCGACTATCCTGGTGAAAAACTGTTTTTT. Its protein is CASSDYPGEKLFF.

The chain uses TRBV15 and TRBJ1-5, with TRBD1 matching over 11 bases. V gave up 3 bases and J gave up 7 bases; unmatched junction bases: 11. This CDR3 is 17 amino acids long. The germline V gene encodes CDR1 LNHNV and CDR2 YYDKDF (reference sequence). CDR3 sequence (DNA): TGTGCCACCAGCAGCTTTATGGGGACAGGGGGTGGCCAGCCCCAGCATTTT. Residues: CATSSFMGTGGGQPQHF.

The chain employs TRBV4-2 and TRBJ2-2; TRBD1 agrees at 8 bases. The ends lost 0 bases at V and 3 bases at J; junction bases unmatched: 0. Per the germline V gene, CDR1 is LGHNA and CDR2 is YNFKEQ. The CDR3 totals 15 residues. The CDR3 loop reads CASSQETGDTGELFF. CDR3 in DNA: TGTGCCAGCAGCCAAGAGACAGGGGACACCGGGGAGCTGTTTTTT.

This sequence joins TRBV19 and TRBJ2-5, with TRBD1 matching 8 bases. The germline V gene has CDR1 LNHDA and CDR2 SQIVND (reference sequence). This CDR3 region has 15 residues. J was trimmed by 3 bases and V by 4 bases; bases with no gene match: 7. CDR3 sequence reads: CASSTGQAAKETQYF. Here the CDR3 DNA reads TGTGCCAGTAGTACGGGACAGGCGGCTAAAGAGACCCAGTACTTC. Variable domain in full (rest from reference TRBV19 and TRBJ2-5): DGGITQSPKYLFRKEGQNVTLSCEQNLNHDAMYWYRQDPGQGLRLIYYSQIVNDFQKGDIAEGYSVSREKKESFPLTVTSAQKNPTAFYLCASSTGQAAKETQYFGPGTRLLVL.